This T cell receptor (beta chain) was captured by sequencing in a study of beta chain features in type 1 diabetes. Study information: Regarding age, gender and cell yields, patients proved similar to healthy donors.

This CDR3 has 15 amino acids. The V gene's germline CDR1 is SGHNT and CDR2 YYREEE (reference sequence). With respect to this clone: The target antigen is unknown. One end of the junction varies from germline; a read error may be responsible.

Overall study results and limits: More deletions and fewer insertions at VDJ junctions were seen in type 1 diabetes patients. Moderately but significantly shorter TCRB CDR3s were found in Type 1 diabetes patients in all four CD4+ subsets. Any HLA effect on TCRB rearrangement was left unresolved by small sub-analyses.

The isolated RNA, all of it, was reverse transcribed, so expressed TCRB transcripts were what got sequenced. Sequenced by immunoSEQ multiplex PCR; TCRdb stores in-frame clones only, minus some. In the table there are about 620,000 clones, about 14% of which are singletons. Input material: naive CD4+ T cells from blood. The source of this sequence is a man in his late teens or twenties in good health. V is TRBV5-4 and J is TRBJ2-1; D gene ambiguous. CDR3 DNA sequence: TGCGCCAGCAGCCAAGTAGTAGGAGCCTACAATGAGCAGTTCTTC. This gives the protein CASSQVVGAYNEQFF.